This TCR beta chain was documented in a study of regulatory T cells in long-lasting Graves disease. Study-level findings and limits: Reduced TCR diversity was observed in persistent Graves' patients versus newly diagnosed patients.

Investigators prepared the TCR beta libraries by applying iRepertoire HTBI primers and Arm-PCR of CDR3 regions. Each CDR3 protein gets one entry after TCRdb re-called the multiplex PCR reads with MiXCR. The sample contains 350,000 to 500,000 distinct CDR3 sequences, approximately 15% of which appear only once. Time point described: newly diagnosed GD, antithyroid drugs for less than 3 months. PBMCs provided the RNA from which the TCR library was made. Germline V gene lookup returns CDR1 SEHNR and CDR2 FQNEAQ (reference sequence). The V end lost 4 bases, the J end lost 4 bases, and 8 bases lay between the germline ends. The CDR3 covers 12 residues. This clonotype was observed many times. Its antigen is not identified. This same sample was also part of a study on T cells in Graves' hyperthyroidism and ophthalmopathy. That paper notes: Exclusion of patients followed from uncontrolled infection, other autoimmune disease, pregnancy or lactation.

Sample: peripheral blood mononuclear cells (PBMCs), taken at new diagnosis, from a patient treated with antithyroid drugs. This clonotype was sampled from a woman aged 50 to 65 with Graves disease. The chain employs TRBV7-9 and TRBJ2-7; D is undetermined. The CDR3 DNA reads TGTGCCAGCAGCTCAATCTCTTACGAGCAGTACTTC. Translated, it gives CASSSISYEQYF.